Listed here are 10 T cell receptor beta chains from one sample, sequenced in a study of T cells in Graves' hyperthyroidism and ophthalmopathy. Amplified regions were TCR beta CDR3 sequences from RNA transcripts. The TCR CDR3 first-round RT-PCR relied on the HTBI primer set. TCRdb called the multiplex PCR reads again in MiXCR, with one record for every CDR3 protein. The sample lists roughly 200,000 distinct CDR3 sequences, around 19% occurring once. The sample taken for sequencing was blood. These receptor sequences come from a man between 40 and 49 years old with Graves' hyperthyroidism.

Many counts were recorded for this clonotype. This chain connects TRBV11-2 to TRBJ2-7; 9 bases match TRBD2. V lost 8 bases to trimming and J lost 3 bases; unmatched junction nucleotides: 11. The CDR3 totals 15 residues. Germline V lookup: CDR1 SGHAT, CDR2 FQNNGV. As DNA, the CDR3 is TGTGCCAGCTCTATCGGGCGGGGGGGCGGCTACGAGCAGTACTTC. Protein: CASSIGRGGGYEQYF.

The chain combines TRBV10-3 with TRBJ2-1, with 10 bases lining up with TRBD2. The V gene's germline CDR1 is ENHRY and CDR2 SYGVKD. The V segment lost 3 bases and the J segment 4 bases; nucleotides outside the gene matches: 12. This CDR3 region has 18 residues. The CDR3: CAISEKRGGPPGYNEQFF. In nucleotides, the CDR3 is TGTGCCATCAGTGAAAAGCGGGGGGGCCCCCCAGGGTACAATGAGCAGTTCTTC.

The gene calls are TRBV9 and TRBJ2-2; 10 bases are a match to TRBD2. The CDR3 consists of 16 residues. With V trimmed by 2 bases and J by 1 base, 2 bases remained unmatched. The V gene's germline CDR1 is SGDLS and CDR2 YYNGEE. CDR3 sequence (DNA): TGTGCCAGCAGCGTCCTAGCGGGGGTGAACACCGGGGAGCTGTTTTTT. Amino acids: CASSVLAGVNTGELFF.

This clonotype was found many times. The chain has TRBV7-6 and TRBJ2-1, with D hard to call. This CDR3 region has 13 residues. The V gene's germline CDR1 is SGHVS and CDR2 FNYEAQ. The V end lost 5 bases, the J end lost 10 bases, and 15 bases lay between the germline ends. The CDR3 nucleotides read TGTGCCAGCAGCGCCGAGCCCCGCGCGGAGCAGTTCTTC. Translating it yields CASSAEPRAEQFF.

This clonotype has ten or more counts. The V call is TRBV28, the J call TRBJ2-7; the D gene could be TRBD1 or TRBD2 (6 bases each). Germline V gene data show CDR1 as MDHEN and CDR2 as SYDVKM. The V end lost 6 bases, the J end lost 0 bases, and 18 bases lay between the germline ends. This CDR3 contains 16 residues. DNA of the CDR3: TGTGCCAGCAGCAAGTCGGGGGCCGCGAGCTCCTACGAGCAGTACTTC. This codes for CASSKSGAASSYEQYF.

This clonotype was picked up a small number of times. The chain employs TRBV6-2 or TRBV6-3 and TRBJ2-7; TRBD2 aligns across 14 bases. The germline gives CDR1 MNHEY, CDR2 SVGEGT. This CDR3 has 19 residues. The J segment lost 3 bases and the V segment lost 6 bases, leaving 16 bases of the junction unmatched. CDR3 protein: CASSEPPRTSGGTHYEQYF. CDR3 in DNA: TGTGCCAGCAGCGAACCTCCCCGGACTAGCGGGGGGACACACTACGAGCAGTACTTC.

This clonotype was seen more than once but under ten times. The gene calls are TRBV20-1 and TRBJ2-1; D is undetermined. The CDR3 totals 12 residues. CDR1 DFQATT and CDR2 SNEGSKA come from the germline V gene (reference sequence). V lost 5 bases, J lost 7 bases, and 12 bases lay in between. The CDR3 is CSAPGPTNEQFF. CDR3 in DNA: TGCAGTGCTCCAGGCCCGACTAATGAGCAGTTCTTC.

This clonotype has ten or more counts. The chain uses TRBV5-8 and TRBJ2-4; 8 bases are a match to TRBD1. Germline V gene lookup returns CDR1 SGHTS and CDR2 YDEGEE. V trimming: 1 base; J trimming: 5 bases; junction bases outside the gene matches: 5. This CDR3 comprises 15 residues. CDR3 coding DNA: TGTGCCAGCAGCTTGTGGGACAGGCGCGAAAACATTCAGTACTTC. This gives the protein CASSLWDRRENIQYF. The full variable domain, with the rest looked up from reference TRBV5-8 and TRBJ2-4, is EAGVTQSPTHLIKTRGQQATLRCSPISGHTSVYWYQQALGLGLQFLLWYDEGEERNRGNFPPRFSGRQFPNYSSELNVNALELEDSALYLCASSLWDRRENIQYFGAGTRLSVL.

This clonotype has a count of ten or more. The genes are TRBV20-1 and TRBJ1-1, with 7 bases lining up with TRBD1. The CDR3 runs to 15 residues. The germline V gene encodes CDR1 DFQATT and CDR2 SNEGSKA (reference sequence). V lost 3 bases, J lost 7 bases, and 14 bases stayed unmatched. Here the CDR3 reads CSARDRWQGSLEAFF. As DNA, the CDR3 is TGCAGTGCTAGGGACAGGTGGCAGGGGTCCCTTGAAGCTTTCTTT.

At least ten counts were recorded for this clonotype. V usage is TRBV7-6 and J usage is TRBJ2-1; 9 bases agree with TRBD1. Germline V gene data show CDR1 as SGHVS and CDR2 as FNYEAQ. The V segment lost 4 bases and the J segment 3 bases; nucleotides outside the gene matches: 4. The length of the CDR3 is 15 residues. CDR3 coding DNA: TGTGCCAGCAGCTGGCCGGGACAGGGCTACAATGAGCAGTTCTTC. It is translated as CASSWPGQGYNEQFF.